This T cell receptor beta chain emerged from a study of T cells in Graves' hyperthyroidism and ophthalmopathy. The germline V gene encodes CDR1 MNHNY and CDR2 SVGAGI (reference sequence). V was clipped by 0 bases and J by 9 bases, with 12 bases between them. The CDR3 length is 15 residues. What was amplified from RNA transcripts were TCR beta CDR3 regions. In the first-round RT-PCR of the TCR CDR3, the HTBI primer set was used. TCRdb passed the multiplex PCR reads through MiXCR, listing each CDR3 protein once. The sample carries about 380,000 distinct CDR3 sequences, under 20% recorded once. This clonotype appeared many times. Its target is not known. Ophthalmopathy cases met thresholds of Clinical Activity Score at least 3, NOSPECS grade at least 4 and duration under 3 months. PBMCs were derived from 9.5 to 10 ml fresh peripheral blood. Study conclusions and caveats: A 13 V-J signature model discriminated ophthalmopathy versus stable hyperthyroidism.

Input material: blood. V gene TRBV6-6 combines with J gene TRBJ1-6, with D possibly being TRBD1 (6 bases). The clonotype was recovered from a man aged 18 to 30 with Graves' ophthalmopathy. CDR3 protein: CASSYSTGQPSPLHF. In DNA, the CDR3 is TGTGCCAGCAGTTACTCGACCGGACAGCCTTCACCCCTCCACTTT.